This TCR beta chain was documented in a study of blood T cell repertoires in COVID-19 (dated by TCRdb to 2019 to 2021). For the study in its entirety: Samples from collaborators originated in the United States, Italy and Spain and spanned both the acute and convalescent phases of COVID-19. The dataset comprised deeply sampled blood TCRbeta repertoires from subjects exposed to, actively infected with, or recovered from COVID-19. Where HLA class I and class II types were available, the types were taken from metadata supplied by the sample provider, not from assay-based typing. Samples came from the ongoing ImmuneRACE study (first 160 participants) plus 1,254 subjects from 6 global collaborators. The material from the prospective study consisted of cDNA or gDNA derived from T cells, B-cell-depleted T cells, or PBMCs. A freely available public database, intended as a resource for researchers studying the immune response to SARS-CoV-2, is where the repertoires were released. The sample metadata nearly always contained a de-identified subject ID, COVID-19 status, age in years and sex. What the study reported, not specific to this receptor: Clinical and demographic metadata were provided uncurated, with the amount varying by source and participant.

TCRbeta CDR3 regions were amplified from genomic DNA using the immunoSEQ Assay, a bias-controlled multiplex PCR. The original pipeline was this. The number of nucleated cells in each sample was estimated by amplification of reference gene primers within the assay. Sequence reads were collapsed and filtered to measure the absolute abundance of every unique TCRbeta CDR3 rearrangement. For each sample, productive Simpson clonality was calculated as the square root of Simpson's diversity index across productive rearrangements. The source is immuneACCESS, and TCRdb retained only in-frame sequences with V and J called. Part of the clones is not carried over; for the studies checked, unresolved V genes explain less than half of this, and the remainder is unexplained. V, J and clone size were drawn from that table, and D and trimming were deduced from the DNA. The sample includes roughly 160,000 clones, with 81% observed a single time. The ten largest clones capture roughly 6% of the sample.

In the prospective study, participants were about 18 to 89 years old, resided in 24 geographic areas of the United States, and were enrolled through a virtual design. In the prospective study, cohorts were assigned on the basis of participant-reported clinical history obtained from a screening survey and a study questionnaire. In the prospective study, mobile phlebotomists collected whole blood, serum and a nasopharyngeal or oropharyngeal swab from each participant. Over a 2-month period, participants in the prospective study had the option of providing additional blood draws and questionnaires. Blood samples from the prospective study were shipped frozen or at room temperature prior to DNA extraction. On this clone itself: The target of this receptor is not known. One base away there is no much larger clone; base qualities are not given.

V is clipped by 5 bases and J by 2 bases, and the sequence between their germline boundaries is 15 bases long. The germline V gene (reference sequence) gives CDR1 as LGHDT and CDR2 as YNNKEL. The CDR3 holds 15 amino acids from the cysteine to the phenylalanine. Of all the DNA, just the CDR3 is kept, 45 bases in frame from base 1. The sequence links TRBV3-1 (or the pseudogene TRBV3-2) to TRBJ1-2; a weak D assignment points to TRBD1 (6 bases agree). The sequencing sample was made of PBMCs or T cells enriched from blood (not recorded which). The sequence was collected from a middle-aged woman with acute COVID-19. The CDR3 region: CASSDIRGGNYGYTF. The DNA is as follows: TGTGCCAGCAGCGATATTAGGGGGGGAAACTATGGCTACACCTTC.